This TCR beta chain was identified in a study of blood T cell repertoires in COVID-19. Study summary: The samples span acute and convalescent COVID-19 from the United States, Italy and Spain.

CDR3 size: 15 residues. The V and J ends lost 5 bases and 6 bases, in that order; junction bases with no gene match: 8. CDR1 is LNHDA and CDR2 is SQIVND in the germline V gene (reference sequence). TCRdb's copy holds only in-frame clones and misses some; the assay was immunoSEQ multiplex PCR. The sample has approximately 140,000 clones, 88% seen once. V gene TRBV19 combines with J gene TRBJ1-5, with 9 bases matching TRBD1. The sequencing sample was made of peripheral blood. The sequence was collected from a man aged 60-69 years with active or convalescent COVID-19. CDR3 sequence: CASSAWRDRVQPQHF. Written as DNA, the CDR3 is TGTGCCAGTAGTGCCTGGCGGGACAGGGTTCAGCCCCAGCATTTT.